This T cell receptor (beta chain) appears in the sequencing data of a study of T cell responses to AZD1222 COVID-19 vaccine. Notes on the study in general: Nearly half of unique spike-specific TCRs reportedly avoided B.1.351 and B.1.1.7 mutated regions. Spike-specific TCR breadth and depth grew following two AZD1222 doses.

Regarding this clone: Antigen unknown.

Only in-frame clones appear in the TCRdb table, and some are missing; sequencing was by immunoSEQ multiplex PCR. This repertoire shows about 67,000 clones, about 85% found once; its top ten account for 21%. The receptor was isolated from an adult in good health. Sequencing used peripheral blood, obtained on day 0 of AZD1222 vaccination.

The CDR3 DNA reads TGTGCCAGTAACGGGCTAAGCTACAATCAGCCCCAGCATTTT. It yields the protein CASNGLSYNQPQHF. The rearrangement joins TRBV19 to TRBJ1-5; no definite D call. CDR1 LNHDA and CDR2 SQIVND come from the germline V gene (reference sequence). The CDR3 contains 14 residues. The germline V and J ends were trimmed by 7 bases and 3 bases, with 13 bases remaining between them.